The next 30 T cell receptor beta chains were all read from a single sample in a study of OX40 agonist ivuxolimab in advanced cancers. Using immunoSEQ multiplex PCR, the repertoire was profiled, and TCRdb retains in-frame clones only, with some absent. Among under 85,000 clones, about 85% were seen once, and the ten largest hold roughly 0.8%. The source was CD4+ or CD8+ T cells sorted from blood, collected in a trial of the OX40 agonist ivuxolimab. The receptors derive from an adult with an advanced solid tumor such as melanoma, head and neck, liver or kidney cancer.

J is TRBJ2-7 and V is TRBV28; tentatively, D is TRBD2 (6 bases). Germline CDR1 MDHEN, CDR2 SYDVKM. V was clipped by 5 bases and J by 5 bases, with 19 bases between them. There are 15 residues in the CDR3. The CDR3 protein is CASSPRGGRLNEQYF. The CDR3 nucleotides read TGTGCCAGCAGTCCGAGGGGAGGACGGCTTAACGAGCAGTACTTC.

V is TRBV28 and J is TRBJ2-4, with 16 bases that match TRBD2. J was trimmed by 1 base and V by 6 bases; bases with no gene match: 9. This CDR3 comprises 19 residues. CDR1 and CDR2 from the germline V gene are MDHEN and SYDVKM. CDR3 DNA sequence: TGTGCCAGCAGGTTAGGGACTAGCGGGGGGGCCTCGGCCAAAAACATTCAGTACTTC. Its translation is CASRLGTSGGASAKNIQYF.

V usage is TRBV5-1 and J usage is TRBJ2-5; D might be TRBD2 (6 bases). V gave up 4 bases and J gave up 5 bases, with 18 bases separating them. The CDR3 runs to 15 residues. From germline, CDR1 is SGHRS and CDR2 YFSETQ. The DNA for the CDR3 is TGCGCCAGCAGCCCCCCCCGGGGGTTAGGGGAGACCCAGTACTTC. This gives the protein CASSPPRGLGETQYF.

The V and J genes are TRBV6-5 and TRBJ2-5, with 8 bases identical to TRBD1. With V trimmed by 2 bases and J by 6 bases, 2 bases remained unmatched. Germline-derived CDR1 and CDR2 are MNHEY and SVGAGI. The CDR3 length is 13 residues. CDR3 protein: CASSYDRGKTQYF. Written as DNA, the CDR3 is TGTGCCAGCAGTTACGACAGGGGAAAGACCCAGTACTTC.

CDR3 protein: CASSLAAPGTGELFF. CDR3 bases: TGTGCCAGCAGCTTAGCAGCCCCAGGGACCGGGGAGCTGTTTTTT. The J gene is TRBJ2-2, the V gene TRBV7-2, with D possibly TRBD1 on 5 matching bases. This CDR3 has 15 amino acids. V shed 0 bases and J shed 5 bases, with 10 bases lying between them. Looked up from germline, CDR1 is SGHTA and CDR2 is FQGNSA.

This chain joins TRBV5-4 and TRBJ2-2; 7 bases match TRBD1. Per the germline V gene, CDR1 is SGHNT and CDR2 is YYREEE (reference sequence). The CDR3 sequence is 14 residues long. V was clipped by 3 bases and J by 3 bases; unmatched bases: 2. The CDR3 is CASSSGGYTGELFF. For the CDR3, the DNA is TGTGCCAGCAGCTCAGGGGGTTACACCGGGGAGCTGTTTTTT.

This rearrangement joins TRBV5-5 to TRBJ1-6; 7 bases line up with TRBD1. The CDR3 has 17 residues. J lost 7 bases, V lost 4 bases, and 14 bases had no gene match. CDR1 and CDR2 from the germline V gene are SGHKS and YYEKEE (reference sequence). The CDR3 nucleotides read TGTGCCAGCAGCCCATTCTGGGGGCAGGGGGGGAATTCACCCCTCCACTTT. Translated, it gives CASSPFWGQGGNSPLHF. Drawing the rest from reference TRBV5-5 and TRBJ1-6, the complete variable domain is DAGVTQSPTHLIKTRGQQVTLRCSPISGHKSVSWYQQVLGQGPQFIFQYYEKEERGRGNFPDRFSARQFPNYSSELNVNALLLGDSALYLCASSPFWGQGGNSPLHFGNGTRLTVT.

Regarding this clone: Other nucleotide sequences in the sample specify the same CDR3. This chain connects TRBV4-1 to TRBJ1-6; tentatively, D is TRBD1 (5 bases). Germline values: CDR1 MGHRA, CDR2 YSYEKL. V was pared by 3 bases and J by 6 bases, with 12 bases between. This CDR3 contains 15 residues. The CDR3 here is CASSQGDRPNSPLHF. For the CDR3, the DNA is TGCGCCAGCAGCCAGGGGGACCGACCTAATTCACCCCTCCACTTT.

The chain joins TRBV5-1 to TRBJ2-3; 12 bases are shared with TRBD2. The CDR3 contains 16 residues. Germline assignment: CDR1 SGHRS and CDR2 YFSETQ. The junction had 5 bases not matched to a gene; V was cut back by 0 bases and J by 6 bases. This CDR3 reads CASSLGLAGVSDTQYF. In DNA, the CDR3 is TGCGCCAGCAGCTTGGGACTAGCGGGAGTATCGGATACGCAGTATTTT.

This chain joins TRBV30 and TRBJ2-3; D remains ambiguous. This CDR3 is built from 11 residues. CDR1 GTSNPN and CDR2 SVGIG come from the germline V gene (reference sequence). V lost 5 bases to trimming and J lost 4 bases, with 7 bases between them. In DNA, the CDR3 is TGTGCCTGGCAACGGGCAGATACGCAGTATTTT. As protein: CAWQRADTQYF.

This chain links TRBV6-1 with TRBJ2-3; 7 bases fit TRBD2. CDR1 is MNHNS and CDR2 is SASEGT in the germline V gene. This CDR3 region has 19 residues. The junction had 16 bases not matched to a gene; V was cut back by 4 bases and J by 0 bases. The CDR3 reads CASSAPGAGTRTSTDTQYF. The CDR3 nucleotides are TGTGCCAGCAGTGCCCCGGGAGCGGGAACCCGAACTAGCACAGATACGCAGTATTTT.

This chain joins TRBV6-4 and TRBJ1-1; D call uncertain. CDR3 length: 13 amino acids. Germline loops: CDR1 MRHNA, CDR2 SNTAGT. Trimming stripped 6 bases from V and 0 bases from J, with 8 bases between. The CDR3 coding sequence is TGTGCCAGCAGCCGGGATCTGAACACTGAAGCTTTCTTT. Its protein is CASSRDLNTEAFF.

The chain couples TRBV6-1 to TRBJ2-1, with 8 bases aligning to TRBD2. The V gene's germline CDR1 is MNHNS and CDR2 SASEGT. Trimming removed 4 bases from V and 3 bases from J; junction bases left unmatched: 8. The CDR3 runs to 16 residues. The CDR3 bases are TGTGCCAGCAGTGGGGACGGGAGGGGCGTCTACAATGAGCAGTTCTTC. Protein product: CASSGDGRGVYNEQFF.

CDR3 DNA: TGTGCCAGCTCACGGGCCCTAAGCAATCAGCCCCAGCATTTT. This translates into CASSRALSNQPQHF. The chain links TRBV18 to TRBJ1-5, with no clear D. This CDR3 has 14 residues. CDR1 KGHSH and CDR2 LQKENI come from the germline V gene. V lost 4 bases and J lost 1, with 8 bases in between. The entire variable domain, with the rest obtained from reference TRBV18 and TRBJ1-5, is as follows: NAGVMQNPRHLVRRRGQEARLRCSPMKGHSHVYWYRQLPEEGLKFMVYLQKENIIDESGMPKERFSAEFPKEGPSILRIQQVVRGDSAAYFCASSRALSNQPQHFGDGTRLSIL.

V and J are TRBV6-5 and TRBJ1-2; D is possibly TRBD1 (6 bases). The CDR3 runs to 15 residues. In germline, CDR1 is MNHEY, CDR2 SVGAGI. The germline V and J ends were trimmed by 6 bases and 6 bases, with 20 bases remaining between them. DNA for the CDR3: TGTGCCAGCAGCAACACAGGGTTCCCTATGAATGGCTACACCTTC. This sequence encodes CASSNTGFPMNGYTF.

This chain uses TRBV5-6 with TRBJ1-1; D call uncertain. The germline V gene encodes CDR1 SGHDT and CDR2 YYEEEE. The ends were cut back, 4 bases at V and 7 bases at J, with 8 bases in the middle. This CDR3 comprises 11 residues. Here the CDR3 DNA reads TGTGCCAGCAGCCTAGGCGGTGAAGCTTTCTTT. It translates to CASSLGGEAFF.

CDR3 in amino acids: CASSRNRPLGIDTQYF. The DNA for the CDR3 is TGTGCCAGCAGCCGGAACCGGCCTCTAGGGATAGATACGCAGTATTTT. The chain carries TRBV27 and TRBJ2-3; D is undetermined. This CDR3 has 16 amino acids. Germline lookup yields CDR1 MNHEY and CDR2 SMNVEV (reference sequence). V lost 6 bases, J lost 5 bases, and 21 bases lay in between.

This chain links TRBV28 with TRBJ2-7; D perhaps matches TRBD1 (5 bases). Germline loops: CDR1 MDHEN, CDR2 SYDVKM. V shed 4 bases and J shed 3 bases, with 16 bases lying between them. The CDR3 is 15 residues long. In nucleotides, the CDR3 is TGTGCCAGCAGTTCCCCACGTGGGGCTCTCTACGAGCAGTACTTC. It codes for CASSSPRGALYEQYF.

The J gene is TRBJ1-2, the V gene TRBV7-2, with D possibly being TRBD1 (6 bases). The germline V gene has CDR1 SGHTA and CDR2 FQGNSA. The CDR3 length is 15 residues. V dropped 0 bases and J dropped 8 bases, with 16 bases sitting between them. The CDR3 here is CASSLALLQGGGYTF. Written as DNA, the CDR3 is TGTGCCAGCAGCTTAGCGCTCTTACAGGGCGGAGGCTACACCTTC.

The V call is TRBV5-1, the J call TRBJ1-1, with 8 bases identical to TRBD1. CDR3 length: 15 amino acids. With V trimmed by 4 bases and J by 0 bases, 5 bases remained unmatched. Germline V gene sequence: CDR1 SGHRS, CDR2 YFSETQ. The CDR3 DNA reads TGCGCCAGCAGCCCCCGACAGGGGATGAACACTGAAGCTTTCTTT. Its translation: CASSPRQGMNTEAFF.

CDR3 DNA: TGTGCCAGCAGTGAAAGGGGGCGAACTGAAGCTTTCTTT. Translating gives CASSERGRTEAFF. The J gene is TRBJ1-1, the V gene TRBV6-1; 7 nucleotides line up with TRBD1. The V gene's germline CDR1 is MNHNS and CDR2 SASEGT. The trim removed 2 bases at V and 5 bases at J, leaving 2 bases unmatched. CDR3 size: 13 residues.

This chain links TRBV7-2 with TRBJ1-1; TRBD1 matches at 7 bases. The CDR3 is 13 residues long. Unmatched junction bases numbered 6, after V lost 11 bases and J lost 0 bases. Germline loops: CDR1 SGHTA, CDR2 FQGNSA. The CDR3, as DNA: TGTGCCCGTCAGGGGGGCTTGAACACTGAAGCTTTCTTT. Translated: CARQGGLNTEAFF.

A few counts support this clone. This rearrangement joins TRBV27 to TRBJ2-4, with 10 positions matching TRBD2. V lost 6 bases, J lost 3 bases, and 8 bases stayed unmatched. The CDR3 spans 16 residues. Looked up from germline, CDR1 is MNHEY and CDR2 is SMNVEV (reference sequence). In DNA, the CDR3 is TGTGCCAGCAGCGACTGGACTAGCGGAGACAAAAACATTCAGTACTTC. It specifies CASSDWTSGDKNIQYF.

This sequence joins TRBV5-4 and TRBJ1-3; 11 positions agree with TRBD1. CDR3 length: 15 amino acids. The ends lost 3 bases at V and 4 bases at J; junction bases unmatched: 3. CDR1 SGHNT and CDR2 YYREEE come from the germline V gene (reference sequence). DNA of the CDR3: TGTGCCAGCAGCTCCGGACAGGGGGCGGGAAACACCATATATTTT. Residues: CASSSGQGAGNTIYF.

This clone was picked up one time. CDR3 nucleotides: TGTGCCAGCAGTGTAAAGGTAGGGAGCAATCAGCCCCAGCATTTT. Amino acids: CASSVKVGSNQPQHF. The chain links TRBV6-1 to TRBJ1-5; D gene ambiguous. V dropped 4 bases and J dropped 1 base, with 11 bases sitting between them. Germline values: CDR1 MNHNS, CDR2 SASEGT. The CDR3 has 15 amino acids.

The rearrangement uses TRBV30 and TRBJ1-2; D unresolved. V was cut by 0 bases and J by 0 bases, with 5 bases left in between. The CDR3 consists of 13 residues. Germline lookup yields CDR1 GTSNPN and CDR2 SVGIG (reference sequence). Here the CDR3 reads CAWSVNANYGYTF. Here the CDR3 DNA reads TGTGCCTGGAGTGTAAATGCTAACTATGGCTACACCTTC.

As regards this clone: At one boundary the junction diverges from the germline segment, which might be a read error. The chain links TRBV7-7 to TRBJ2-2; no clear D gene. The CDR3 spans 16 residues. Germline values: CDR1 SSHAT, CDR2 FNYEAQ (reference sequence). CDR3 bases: TGTGCTAGCAGCTTAGGAGCCGGGTCGAACACCGGGGAGCTGTTTTTT. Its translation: CASSLGAGSNTGELFF.

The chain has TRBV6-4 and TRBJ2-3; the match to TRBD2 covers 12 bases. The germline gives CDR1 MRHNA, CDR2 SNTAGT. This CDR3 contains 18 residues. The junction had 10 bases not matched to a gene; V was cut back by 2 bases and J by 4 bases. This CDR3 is CASSDRGASGRAADTQYF. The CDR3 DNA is TGTGCCAGCAGTGACCGTGGGGCTAGCGGGAGGGCCGCAGATACGCAGTATTTT.

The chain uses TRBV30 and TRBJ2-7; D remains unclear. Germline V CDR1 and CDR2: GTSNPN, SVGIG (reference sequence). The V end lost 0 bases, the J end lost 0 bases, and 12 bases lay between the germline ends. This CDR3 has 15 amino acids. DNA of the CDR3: TGTGCCTGGAGTGTACTTGGCGTACGCTCCTACGAGCAGTACTTC. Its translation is CAWSVLGVRSYEQYF. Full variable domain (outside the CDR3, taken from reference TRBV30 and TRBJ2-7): SQTIHQWPATLVQPVGSPLSLECTVEGTSNPNLYWYRQAAGRGLQLLFYSVGIGQISSEVPQNLSASRPQDRQFILSSKKLLLSDSGFYLCAWSVLGVRSYEQYFGPGTRLTVT.

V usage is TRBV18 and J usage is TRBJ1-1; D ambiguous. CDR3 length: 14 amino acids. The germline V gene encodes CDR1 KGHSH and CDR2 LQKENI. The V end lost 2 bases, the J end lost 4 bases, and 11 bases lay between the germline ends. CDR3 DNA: TGTGCCAGCTCACCAGTAATTGAGGTCACTGAAGCTTTCTTT. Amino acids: CASSPVIEVTEAFF.